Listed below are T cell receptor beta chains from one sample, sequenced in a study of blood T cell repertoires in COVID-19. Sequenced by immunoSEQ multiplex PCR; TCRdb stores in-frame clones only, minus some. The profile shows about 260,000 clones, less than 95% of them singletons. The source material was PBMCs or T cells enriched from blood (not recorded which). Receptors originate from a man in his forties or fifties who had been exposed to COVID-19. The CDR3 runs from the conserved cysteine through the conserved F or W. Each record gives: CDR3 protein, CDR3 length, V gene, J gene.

CASSLTGPGGEQYF,14,TRBV7-3,TRBJ2-7
CASREGRTGWGEKLFF,16,TRBV6-1,TRBJ1-4
CASSLSGGKWGGNQPQHF,18,TRBV27,TRBJ1-5
CASSAPGTGLRVQPQHF,17,TRBV28,TRBJ1-5
CAWSPGYNEQFF,12,TRBV30,TRBJ2-1
CASGLVQASGNTDTQYF,17,TRBV12-5,TRBJ2-3
CASSLMDGRNTGELFF,16,TRBV7-6,TRBJ2-2
CASRYRTSGSYEQYF,15,TRBV7-8,TRBJ2-7
CASSYLWGGEQYF,13,TRBV11-2,TRBJ2-7
CASSFYGTGSEQYF,14,TRBV5-5,TRBJ2-7
CASSQISTGGTPYNEQFF,18,TRBV5-1,TRBJ2-1
CASSESRTHNQPQHF,15,TRBV25-1,TRBJ1-5
CASSLRDRGPYEQYF,15,TRBV28,TRBJ2-7
CASSKGQWVPPSGNTIYF,18,TRBV9,TRBJ1-3
CASSLTGIGSPEAFF,15,TRBV5-4,TRBJ1-1
CSVDTGGGEQYF,12,TRBV29-1,TRBJ2-7
CASRRQGLNTEAFF,14,TRBV28,TRBJ1-1
CASSPKGLGETDTQYF,16,TRBV7-9,TRBJ2-3
CAWSRQENTEAFF,13,TRBV30,TRBJ1-1
CASSFGRGTYDEKLFF,16,TRBV5-1,TRBJ1-4
CASSLVVNTEAFF,13,TRBV5-1,TRBJ1-1
CASSFGLGNTIYF,13,TRBV12-3/TRBV12-4,TRBJ1-3
CASSSGDRGRPDTQYF,16,TRBV5-1,TRBJ2-3
CASSDLTSGDAYNEQFF,17,TRBV25-1,TRBJ2-1
CASSPIDRGLAYEQYF,16,TRBV7-8,TRBJ2-7
CASSGRYLANYGYTF,15,TRBV9,TRBJ1-2
CATSRTSFYEQYF,13,TRBV15,TRBJ2-7
CASGLAGAGGVETQYF,16,TRBV2,TRBJ2-5
CASSQFSPNEQYF,13,TRBV3-1/TRBV3-2,TRBJ2-7
CASSQEISRTNYGYTF,16,TRBV14,TRBJ1-2
CSAAQDSNYGYTF,13,TRBV29-1,TRBJ1-2
CSVELGTPGHTEAFF,15,TRBV29-1,TRBJ1-1
CASSQDRIKWGLAGIYNEQFF,21,TRBV4-3,TRBJ2-1
CASSLGARSGELFF,14,TRBV13,TRBJ2-2
CASSPAGVGGELFF,14,TRBV7-2,TRBJ2-2
CAHDPGQGNSPLHF,14,TRBV30,TRBJ1-6